There are a few counts of the clone carrying this TCR beta chain. This sample stems from a study of CD8+ T cells in alopecia areata. Study information: Dosing with tofacitinib proceeded for 6 to 18 months, followed by 6 months off drug.

As the sequencing template, cDNA was produced by extracting RNA and reverse transcribing it. This table comes from immunoSEQ multiplex PCR, and its TCRdb copy is limited to in-frame clones, with some not included. This table holds roughly 140,000 clones, 45% to 60% found once. The CDR3 loop spans 15 amino acids. Germline V CDR1 and CDR2: SGDLS, YYNGEE. V was clipped by 4 bases and J by 7 bases; unmatched bases: 9. The receptor was derived from a human donor with alopecia areata. This chain joins TRBV9 and TRBJ2-1; 9 bases fit TRBD2. The sample was CD8+ T cells sorted from blood, taken at week 0. CDR3 bases: TGTGCCAGCAGCCCTGGGTTTAGCGGGGGTAATGAGCAGTTCTTC. Amino acid sequence: CASSPGFSGGNEQFF.